The 10 T cell receptor beta chains below come from one sample, sequenced in a study of blood T cell repertoires in COVID-19. Clones were sequenced by immunoSEQ multiplex PCR, and TCRdb holds only the in-frame ones, with some missing. The table shows around 170,000 clones, with about 84% occurring only once. The sequenced sample was PBMCs or T cells enriched from blood (not recorded which). Receptors originate from a man aged 50 to 60 who had recovered from COVID-19.

The gene calls are TRBV11-2 and TRBJ1-4; D unresolved. CDR1 and CDR2 (germline): SGHAT, FQNNGV. This CDR3 contains 13 residues. V was cut by 2 bases and J by 7 bases, with 8 bases left in between. The DNA of the CDR3 is TGTGCCAGCAGCTTACGTGAGAGTGAAAAACTGTTTTTT. It is translated as CASSLRESEKLFF.

The chain carries TRBV27 and TRBJ1-2; D may be TRBD1 (5 bases). The CDR3 contains 13 residues. Germline CDR1 is MNHEY and CDR2 is SMNVEV (reference sequence). Trimming stripped 2 bases from V and 7 bases from J, with 11 bases between. The CDR3 loop reads CASSLGWGVGYTF. The CDR3 DNA is TGTGCCAGCAGTTTAGGCTGGGGGGTTGGCTACACCTTC.

V gene TRBV5-1 combines with J gene TRBJ2-3, with TRBD2 identical over 7 bases. With V trimmed by 0 bases and J by 1 base, 8 bases remained unmatched. Germline V gene lookup returns CDR1 SGHRS and CDR2 YFSETQ. This CDR3 region has 17 residues. This CDR3 reads CASSLGHGGLGTDTQYF. In nucleotides, the CDR3 is TGCGCCAGCAGCTTGGGGCACGGGGGGTTAGGCACAGATACGCAGTATTTT.

The CDR3 bases are TGTGCCAGCAGTGAGCCGCAGGGGGGCGTCGGTTATGGCTACACCTTC. Translated, it gives CASSEPQGGVGYGYTF. The genes are TRBV28 and TRBJ1-2, with 7 positions matching TRBD1. CDR3 size: 16 residues. Germline trimming cut 5 bases from V and 5 bases from J; bases unmatched to any gene: 14. The V gene's germline CDR1 is MDHEN and CDR2 SYDVKM.

V is TRBV5-4 and J is TRBJ1-1; 7 nucleotides line up with TRBD1. The CDR3 contains 14 residues. Losses at the gene ends were 5 bases for V and 3 bases for J; bases not matched to a gene: 7. Germline V gives CDR1 SGHNT, CDR2 YYREEE (reference sequence). The CDR3 here is CASRIQGRDTEAFF. The DNA for the CDR3 is TGTGCCAGCAGGATACAGGGGCGTGACACTGAAGCTTTCTTT. The full variable domain, completed using reference TRBV5-4 and TRBJ1-1, is ETGVTQSPTHLIKTRGQQVTLRCSSQSGHNTVSWYQQALGQGPQFIFQYYREEENGRGNFPPRFSGLQFPNYSSELNVNALELDDSALYLCASRIQGRDTEAFFGQGTRLTVV.

The chain uses TRBV5-1 and TRBJ1-1; TRBD1 agrees at 11 bases. V gave up 4 bases and J gave up 1 base; unmatched junction bases: 3. The CDR3 length is 15 residues. CDR1 is SGHRS and CDR2 is YFSETQ in the germline V gene. In nucleotides, the CDR3 is TGCGCCAGCAGCCCCGGACAGGGGGCGAACACTGAAGCTTTCTTT. Translated, it gives CASSPGQGANTEAFF. The variable domain in full, with the rest retrieved from reference TRBV5-1 and TRBJ1-1, is KAGVTQTPRYLIKTRGQQVTLSCSPISGHRSVSWYQQTPGQGLQFLFEYFSETQRNKGNFPGRFSGRQFSNSRSEMNVSTLELGDSALYLCASSPGQGANTEAFFGQGTRLTVV.

V is TRBV29-1 and J is TRBJ2-5; 8 positions agree with TRBD2. There are 15 residues in the CDR3. The V and J ends lost 7 bases and 3 bases, in that order; junction bases with no gene match: 13. Germline V lookup: CDR1 SQVTM, CDR2 ANQGSEA. The CDR3 DNA follows: TGCAGCGCAGGGACACGGGGGGGGACTAAAGAGACCCAGTACTTC. It codes for CSAGTRGGTKETQYF.

The rearrangement joins TRBV10-1 to TRBJ1-4; 9 positions agree with TRBD1. V lost 4 bases to trimming and J lost 8 bases; unmatched junction nucleotides: 5. CDR1 is WNHNN and CDR2 is SYGVQD in the germline V gene (reference sequence). The CDR3 loop spans 14 amino acids. The CDR3 DNA follows: TGCGCCAGCAGTGTGGGACAGGGAGAGGAAAAACTGTTTTTT. It is translated as CASSVGQGEEKLFF.

The chain combines TRBV3-1 (or the pseudogene TRBV3-2) with TRBJ1-6; the D is unclear. The CDR3 runs 14 residues. The germline V and J ends were trimmed by 1 base and 12 bases, with 13 bases remaining between them. The germline gives CDR1 LGHDT, CDR2 YNNKEL (reference sequence). CDR3 region: CASSQGSLSEPLHF. CDR3 bases: TGTGCCAGCAGCCAAGGTTCATTAAGCGAACCCCTCCACTTT.

This chain links TRBV12-3 or TRBV12-4 with TRBJ1-6; D is undetermined. The V end was cut by 4 bases, the J end by 7 bases, with 5 bases between. This CDR3 has 12 residues. The CDR3 loop reads CASSYPNSPLHF. Written as DNA, the CDR3 is TGTGCCAGCAGTTATCCAAATTCACCCCTCCACTTT.